The TCR beta chain described here comes from a study of Ad26.COV2.S vaccination and SARS-CoV-2 variants. General study points: Post-vaccination breadth of spike-specific CD8+ and CD4+ T cell responses was reportedly substantial. Vaccinated and placebo-treated recipients had similar non-spike TCR breadth.

Germline-derived CDR1 and CDR2 are SGHTA and FQGNSA. The V end lost 5 bases, the J end lost 5 bases, and 15 bases lay between the germline ends. The CDR3 extends over 14 amino acids. For this clone: Its target is unknown.

Treatment defined: roughly 18 received Ad26.COV2.S at low or high dose, single or two shots; several received placebo; per-sample allocation not given. Day 63 following the first vaccine or placebo injection was when the samples were taken. Measured with immunoSEQ multiplex PCR; TCRdb has only the in-frame clones, and not every one. The table has 400,000 or so clones, about nine tenths seen once. The sample consisted of peripheral blood, taken in a trial of Ad26.COV2.S vaccine versus placebo. This sequence joins TRBV7-2 and TRBJ2-5; D tentatively fits TRBD1 or TRBD2 (5 bases each). The clonotype was recovered from a person between 18 and 65 years old who received the Ad26.COV2.S COVID-19 vaccine or a placebo. Written as DNA, the CDR3 is TGTGCCAGCAGCCTGGGACGTCGGAGGGAGACCCAGTACTTC. Translated: CASSLGRRRETQYF.